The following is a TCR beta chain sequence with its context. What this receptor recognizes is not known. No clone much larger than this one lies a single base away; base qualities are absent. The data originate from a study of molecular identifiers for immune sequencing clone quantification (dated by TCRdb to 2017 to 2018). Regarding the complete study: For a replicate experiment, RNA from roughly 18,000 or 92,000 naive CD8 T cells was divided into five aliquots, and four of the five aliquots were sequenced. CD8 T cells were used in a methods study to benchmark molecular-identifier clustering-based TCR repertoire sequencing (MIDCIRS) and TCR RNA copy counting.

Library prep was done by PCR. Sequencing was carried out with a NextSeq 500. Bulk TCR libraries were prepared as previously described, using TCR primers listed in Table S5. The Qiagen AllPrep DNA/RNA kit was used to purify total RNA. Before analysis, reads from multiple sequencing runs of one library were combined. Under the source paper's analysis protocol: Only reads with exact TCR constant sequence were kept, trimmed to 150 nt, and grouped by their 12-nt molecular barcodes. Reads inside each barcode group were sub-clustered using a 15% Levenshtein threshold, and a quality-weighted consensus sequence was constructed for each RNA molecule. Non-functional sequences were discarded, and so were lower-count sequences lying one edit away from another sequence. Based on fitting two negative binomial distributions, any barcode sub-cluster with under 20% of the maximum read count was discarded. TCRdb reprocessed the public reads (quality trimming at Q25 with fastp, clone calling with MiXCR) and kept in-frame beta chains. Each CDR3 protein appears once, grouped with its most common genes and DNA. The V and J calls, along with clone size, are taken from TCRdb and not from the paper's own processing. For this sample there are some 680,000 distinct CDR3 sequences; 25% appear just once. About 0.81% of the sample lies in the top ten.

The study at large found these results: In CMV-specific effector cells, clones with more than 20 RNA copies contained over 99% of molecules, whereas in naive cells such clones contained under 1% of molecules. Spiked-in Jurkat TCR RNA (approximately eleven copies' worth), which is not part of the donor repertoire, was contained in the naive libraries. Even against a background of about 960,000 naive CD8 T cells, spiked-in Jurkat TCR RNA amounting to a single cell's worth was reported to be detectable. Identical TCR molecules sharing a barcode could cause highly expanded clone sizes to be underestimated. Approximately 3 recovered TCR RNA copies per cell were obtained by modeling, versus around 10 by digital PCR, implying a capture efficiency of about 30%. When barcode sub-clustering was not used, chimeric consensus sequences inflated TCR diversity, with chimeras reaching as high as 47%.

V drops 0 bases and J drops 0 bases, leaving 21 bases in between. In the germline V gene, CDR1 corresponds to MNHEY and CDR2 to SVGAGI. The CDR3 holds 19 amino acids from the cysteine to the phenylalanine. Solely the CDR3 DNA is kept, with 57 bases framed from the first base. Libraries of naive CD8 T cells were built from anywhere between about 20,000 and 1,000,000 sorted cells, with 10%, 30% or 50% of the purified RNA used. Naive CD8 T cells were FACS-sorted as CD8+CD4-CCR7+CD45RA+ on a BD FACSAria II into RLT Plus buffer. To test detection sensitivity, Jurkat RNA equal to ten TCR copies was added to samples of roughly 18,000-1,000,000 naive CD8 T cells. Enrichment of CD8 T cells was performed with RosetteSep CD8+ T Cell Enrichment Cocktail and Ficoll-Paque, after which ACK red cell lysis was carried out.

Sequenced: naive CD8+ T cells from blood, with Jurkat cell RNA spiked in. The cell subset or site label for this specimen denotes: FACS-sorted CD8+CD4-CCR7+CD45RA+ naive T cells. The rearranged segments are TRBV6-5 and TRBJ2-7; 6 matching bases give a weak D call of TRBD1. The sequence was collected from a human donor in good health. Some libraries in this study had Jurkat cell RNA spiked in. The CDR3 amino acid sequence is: CASSYSPTSQGIPSYEQYF. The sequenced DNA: TGTGCCAGCAGTTACTCGCCTACCTCTCAGGGGATTCCCTCCTACGAGCAGTACTTC.